This T cell receptor (beta chain) was recovered during a study of cytomegalovirus exposure and HLA in healthy donors. Study-wide findings and caveats: The investigators catalogued 150 to 200 TCR beta chains as cytomegalovirus-associated.

Remarks on this clone: The antigen remains undetermined.

The donors were members of the validation cohort comprising about 130 subjects, separate from the approximately 710-subject first cohort. The table came from immunoSEQ multiplex PCR; TCRdb's copy has only in-frame clones and leaves some out. Here the sample spans over 200,000 clones, roughly 83% being singletons. Germline V lookup: CDR1 MNHEY, CDR2 SVGAGI. V dropped 0 bases and J dropped 3 bases, with 6 bases sitting between them. The CDR3 extends over 13 amino acids. The chain has TRBV6-5 and TRBJ2-7; D might be TRBD1 (5 bases). The specimen was PBMCs. The clonotype originates from a woman aged 30 to 39 in good health and CMV-seropositive. In DNA, the CDR3 is TGTGCCAGCAGTTACTCGCAGGGCTACGAGCAGTACTTC. This encodes CASSYSQGYEQYF.